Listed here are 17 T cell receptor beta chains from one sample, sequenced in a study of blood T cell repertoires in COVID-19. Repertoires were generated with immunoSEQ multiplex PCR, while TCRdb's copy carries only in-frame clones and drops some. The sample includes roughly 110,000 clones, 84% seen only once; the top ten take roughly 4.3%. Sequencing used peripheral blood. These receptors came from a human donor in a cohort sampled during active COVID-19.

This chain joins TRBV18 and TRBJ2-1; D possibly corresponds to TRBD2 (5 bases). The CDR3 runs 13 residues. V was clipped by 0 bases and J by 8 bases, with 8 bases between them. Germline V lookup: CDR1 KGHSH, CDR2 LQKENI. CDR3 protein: CASSPPGDDEQFF. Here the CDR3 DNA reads TGTGCCAGCTCACCACCGGGAGACGATGAGCAGTTCTTC.

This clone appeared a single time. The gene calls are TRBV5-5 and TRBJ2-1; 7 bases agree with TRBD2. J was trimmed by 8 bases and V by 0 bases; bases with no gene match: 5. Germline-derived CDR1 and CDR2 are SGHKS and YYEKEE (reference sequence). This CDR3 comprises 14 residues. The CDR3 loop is CASSLELAIDEQFF. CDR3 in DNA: TGTGCCAGCAGCTTGGAACTAGCGATCGATGAGCAGTTCTTC. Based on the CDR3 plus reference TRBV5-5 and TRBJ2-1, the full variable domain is DAGVTQSPTHLIKTRGQQVTLRCSPISGHKSVSWYQQVLGQGPQFIFQYYEKEERGRGNFPDRFSARQFPNYSSELNVNALLLGDSALYLCASSLELAIDEQFFGPGTRLTVL.

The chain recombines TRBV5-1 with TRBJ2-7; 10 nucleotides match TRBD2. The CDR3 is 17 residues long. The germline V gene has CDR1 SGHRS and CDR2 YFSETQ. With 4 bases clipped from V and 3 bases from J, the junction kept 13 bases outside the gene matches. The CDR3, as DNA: TGCGCCAGCAGCGCCCCACCATCTAGCGGGAGTCGCTACGAGCAGTACTTC. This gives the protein CASSAPPSSGSRYEQYF.

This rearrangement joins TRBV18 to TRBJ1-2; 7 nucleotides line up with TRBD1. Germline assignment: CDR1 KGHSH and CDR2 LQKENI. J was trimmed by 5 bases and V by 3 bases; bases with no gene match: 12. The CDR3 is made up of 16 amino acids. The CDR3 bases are TGTGCCAGCTCACCTGGGACAGTGCGTCCGGGGTATGGCTACACCTTC. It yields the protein CASSPGTVRPGYGYTF. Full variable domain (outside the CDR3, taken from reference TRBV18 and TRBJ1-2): NAGVMQNPRHLVRRRGQEARLRCSPMKGHSHVYWYRQLPEEGLKFMVYLQKENIIDESGMPKERFSAEFPKEGPSILRIQQVVRGDSAAYFCASSPGTVRPGYGYTFGSGTRLTVV.

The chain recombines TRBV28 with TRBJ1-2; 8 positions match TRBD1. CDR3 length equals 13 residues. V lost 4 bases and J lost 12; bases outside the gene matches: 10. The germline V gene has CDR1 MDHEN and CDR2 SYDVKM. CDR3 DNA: TGTGCCAGCAGTTCTGAGACAGGGGTGGTCCACACCTTC. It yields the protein CASSSETGVVHTF.

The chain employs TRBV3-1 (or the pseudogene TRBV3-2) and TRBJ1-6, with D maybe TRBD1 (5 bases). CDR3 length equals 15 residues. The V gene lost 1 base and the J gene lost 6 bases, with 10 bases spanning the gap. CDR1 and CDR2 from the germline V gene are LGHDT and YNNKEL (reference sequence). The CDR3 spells CASSQVLQANSPLHF. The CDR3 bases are TGTGCCAGCAGCCAAGTTTTACAGGCTAATTCACCCCTCCACTTT.

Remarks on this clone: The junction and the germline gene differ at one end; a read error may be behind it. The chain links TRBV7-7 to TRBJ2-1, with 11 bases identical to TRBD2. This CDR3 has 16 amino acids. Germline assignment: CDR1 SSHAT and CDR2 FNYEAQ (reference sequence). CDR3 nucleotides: TGTGCTAGCAGCTTCTCTAGCGGGAGGACATCCAATGAGCAGTTCTTC. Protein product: CASSFSSGRTSNEQFF.

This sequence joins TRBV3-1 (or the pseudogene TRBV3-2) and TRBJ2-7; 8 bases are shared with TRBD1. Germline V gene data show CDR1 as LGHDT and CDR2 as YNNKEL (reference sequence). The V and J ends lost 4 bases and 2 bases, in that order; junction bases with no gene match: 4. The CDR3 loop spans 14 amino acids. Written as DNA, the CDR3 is TGTGCCAGCAGCCGCGGGACAGGACCCTACGAGCAGTACGTC. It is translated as CASSRGTGPYEQYV.

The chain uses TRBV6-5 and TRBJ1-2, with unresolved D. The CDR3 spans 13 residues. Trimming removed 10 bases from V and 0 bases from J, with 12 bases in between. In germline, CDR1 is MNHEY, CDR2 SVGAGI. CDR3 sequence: CATKETSNYGYTF. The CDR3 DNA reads TGTGCCACGAAAGAGACATCTAACTATGGCTACACCTTC.

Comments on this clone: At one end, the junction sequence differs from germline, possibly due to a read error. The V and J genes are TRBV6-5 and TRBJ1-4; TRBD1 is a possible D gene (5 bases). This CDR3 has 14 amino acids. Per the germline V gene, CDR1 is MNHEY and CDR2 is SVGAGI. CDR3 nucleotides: TGTGCCAGCAGCTTAGGGGATACTACTGAAAAACTGTTTTTT. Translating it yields CASSLGDTTEKLFF.

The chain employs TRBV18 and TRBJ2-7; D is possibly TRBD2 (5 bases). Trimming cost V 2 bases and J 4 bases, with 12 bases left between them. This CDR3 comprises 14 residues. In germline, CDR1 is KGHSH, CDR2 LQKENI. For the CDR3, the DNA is TGTGCCAGCTCACCAGCGAATAGCGCATACGAGCAGTACGTC. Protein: CASSPANSAYEQYV.

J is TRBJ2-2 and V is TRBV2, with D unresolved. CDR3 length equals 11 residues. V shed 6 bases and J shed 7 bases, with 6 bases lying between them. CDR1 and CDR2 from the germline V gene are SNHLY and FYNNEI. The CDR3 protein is CASREVGELFF. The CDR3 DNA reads TGTGCCAGCAGAGAGGTCGGGGAGCTGTTTTTT.

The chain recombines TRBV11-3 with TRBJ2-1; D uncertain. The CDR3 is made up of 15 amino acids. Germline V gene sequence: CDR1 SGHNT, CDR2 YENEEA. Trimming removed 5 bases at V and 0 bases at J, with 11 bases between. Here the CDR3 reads CASSQGATSYNEQFF. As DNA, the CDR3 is TGTGCCAGCAGCCAAGGAGCCACCTCCTACAATGAGCAGTTCTTC.

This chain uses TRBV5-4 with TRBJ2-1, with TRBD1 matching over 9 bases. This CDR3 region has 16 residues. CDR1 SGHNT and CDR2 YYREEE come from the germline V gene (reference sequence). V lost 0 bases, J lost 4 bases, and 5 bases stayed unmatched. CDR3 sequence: CASSLGLDRGYNEQFF. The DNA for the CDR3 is TGTGCCAGCAGCTTGGGGTTGGACAGGGGATACAATGAGCAGTTCTTC.

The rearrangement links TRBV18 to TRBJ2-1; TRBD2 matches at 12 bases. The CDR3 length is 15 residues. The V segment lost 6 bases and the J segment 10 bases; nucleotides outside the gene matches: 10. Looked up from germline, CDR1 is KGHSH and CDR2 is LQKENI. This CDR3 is CASSPASGRAGEQFF. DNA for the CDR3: TGTGCCAGCTCCCCGGCTAGCGGGAGGGCCGGGGAGCAGTTCTTC.

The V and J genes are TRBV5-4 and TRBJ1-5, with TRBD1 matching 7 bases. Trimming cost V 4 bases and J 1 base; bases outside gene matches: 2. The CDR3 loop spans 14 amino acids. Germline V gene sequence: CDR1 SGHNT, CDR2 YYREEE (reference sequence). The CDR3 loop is CASSVDRSNQPQHF. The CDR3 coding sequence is TGTGCCAGCAGCGTGGACAGGAGCAATCAGCCCCAGCATTTT.

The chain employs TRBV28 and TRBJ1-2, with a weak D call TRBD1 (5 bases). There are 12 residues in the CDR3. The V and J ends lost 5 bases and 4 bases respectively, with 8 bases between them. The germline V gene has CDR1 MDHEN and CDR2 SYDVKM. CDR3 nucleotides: TGTGCCAGCAGTGAAAGGGGCTATGGCTACACCTTC. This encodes CASSERGYGYTF.